This passage covers 27 T cell receptor beta chains from one sample sequenced in a study of tumor-infiltrating lymphocytes in primary liver carcinoma. Blood RNA originated from unsorted whole blood, with germline DNA additionally extracted. Synthesis of TCR beta cDNA was carried out from around 540 ng total RNA with a constant-region primer. Nested multiplex PCR, run for three rounds with slightly modified ARM-PCR, yielded TCR beta libraries. In the first two PCR rounds, TRBV1-TRBV30 forward primers were paired with a C-beta reverse primer, and each round lasted roughly 10 cycles. TCRdb re-called the multiplex PCR reads with MiXCR, one entry per CDR3 protein. The repertoire consists of about 200,000 distinct CDR3 sequences, with approximately 64% occurring once and the leading ten covering 6% to 8.5%. Sequences were obtained from peripheral blood. These receptors were obtained from a woman in her fifties or sixties with primary liver carcinoma and hepatitis B virus infection.

This clonotype was counted a few times. It may be a read error: a sequence one base away is much more abundant. The chain joins TRBV10-1 to TRBJ2-2; tentative D call: TRBD1 (5 bases). CDR3 length: 13 residues. V shed 5 bases and J shed 5 bases, with 9 bases lying between them. Germline assignment: CDR1 WNHNN and CDR2 SYGVQD (reference sequence). This chain's CDR3 is CASSKGSTGELFF. The CDR3 bases are TGCGCCAGCAGTAAGGGGTCGACCGGGGAGCTGTTTTTT.

Turning to this clonotype: Being one base from a much bigger clone, this may be a read error. The V and J genes are TRBV5-1 and TRBJ2-7, with a weak D call TRBD1 (5 bases). V shed 2 bases and J shed 5 bases, with 17 bases lying between them. The CDR3 length is 15 residues. Looked up from germline, CDR1 is SGHRS and CDR2 is YFSETQ. Here the CDR3 DNA reads TGCGCCAGCAGCTTCCTTGGGGCATCGTGTAACGAGCAGTACTTC. It codes for CASSFLGASCNEQYF.

As concerns this clonotype: A read error is likely, as this CDR3 ends without the conserved phenylalanine or tryptophan. The J gene is TRBJ2-1, the V gene TRBV12-5; D gene uncertain. Trimming shortened V by 7 bases and J by 4 bases, and 14 bases separated the two germline ends. The length of the CDR3 is 14 residues. In germline, CDR1 is LGHNT, CDR2 FRNRAP. CDR3 loop: CASDFEVAYNEQFL. The CDR3 nucleotides read TGTGCTAGTGATTTCGAGGTAGCTTACAATGAGCAGTTCCTC.

Worth noting for this clonotype: This clone may be a read error of a much larger clone one base away. V is TRBV7-8 and J is TRBJ2-1; 7 nucleotides align to TRBD2. This CDR3 has 15 amino acids. Germline CDR1 reads SGHVS; CDR2 reads FQNEAQ. The CDR3 is CASRLYLADYNEQFF. CDR3 nucleotide sequence: TGTGCCAGCCGCTTATACCTAGCGGACTACAATGAGCAGTTCTTC.

On this clonotype itself: A read error is possible here, since a much larger clone lies one base away. Since the CDR3 does not end with the conserved phenylalanine or tryptophan, this likely comes from a read error. V usage is TRBV5-1 and J usage is TRBJ2-1; unclear D gene. The CDR3 has 15 residues. The V end lost 0 bases, the J end lost 8 bases, and 15 bases lay between the germline ends. The V gene's germline CDR1 is SGHRS and CDR2 YFSETQ. DNA for the CDR3: TGCGCCAGCAGCTTGGATGCCGTCCCCGGTTATGAGCAGTTCTCC. Protein: CASSLDAVPGYEQFS.

J is TRBJ2-1 and V is TRBV7-3, with D possibly matching TRBD2 (5 bases). The CDR3 is 16 residues long. Germline loops: CDR1 SGHTA, CDR2 FQGTGA. Between the trimmed V and J ends, which lost 5 bases and 7 bases, there was a span of 21 bases. The CDR3 nucleotides are TGTGCCAGCAGCCCGAATAGCGAGAACGGATTTAATGAGCAGTTCTTC. It translates to CASSPNSENGFNEQFF.

This clonotype is judged medium-sized. This chain links TRBV11-3 with TRBJ2-1; unclear D gene. Germline V gene data show CDR1 as SGHNT and CDR2 as YENEEA. The CDR3 has 12 residues. The V and J ends lost 4 bases and 8 bases respectively, with 9 bases between them. CDR3: CASSSKFDEQFF. CDR3 sequence (DNA): TGTGCCAGCAGCTCCAAATTCGATGAGCAGTTCTTC.

On this clonotype: The germline gene is not matched at one end of the junction; a read error may be the cause. The rearrangement uses TRBV11-2 and TRBJ1-6; the D is unclear. Germline V gene data show CDR1 as SGHAT and CDR2 as FQNNGV. There are 13 residues in the CDR3. The CDR3 protein is CANSLRLVSPLHF. For the CDR3, the DNA is TGTGCCAACAGCCTACGACTGGTTTCACCCCTCCACTTT.

Details on this clonotype: One end of the junction is discordant with germline, which a read error may explain. The chain employs TRBV11-2 and TRBJ1-1; D is undetermined. Per germline, CDR1 SGHAT and CDR2 FQNNGV. The CDR3 length is 17 residues. CDR3 sequence reads: CTSSPTTGAGENTEAFF. The CDR3 nucleotides are TGTACCAGCAGCCCTACCACTGGAGCGGGTGAGAACACTGAAGCTTTCTTT. Drawing the rest from reference TRBV11-2 and TRBJ1-1, the complete variable domain is EAGVAQSPRYKIIEKRQSVAFWCNPISGHATLYWYQQILGQGPKLLIQFQNNGVVDDSQLPKDRFSAERLKGVDSTLKIQPAKLEDSAVYLCTSSPTTGAGENTEAFFGQGTRLTVV.

This clonotype showed up just once. With a much larger clone just one base away, this may be a read error. The rearrangement links TRBV5-6 to TRBJ2-7; D is perhaps TRBD1 (6 bases). Trimming removed 3 bases from V and 3 bases from J, with 16 bases in between. CDR1 SGHDT and CDR2 YYEEEE come from the germline V gene. This CDR3 contains 15 residues. Written as DNA, the CDR3 is TGTGCCAGCAGCTGGAGCCAGGGGCCCTTCTACGAGCAGTACTTC. Translated: CASSWSQGPFYEQYF.

As regards this clonotype: This may arise from a read error, as a much more abundant clone is one base away. The chain recombines TRBV6-5 with TRBJ2-7; 8 bases align to TRBD1. This CDR3 has 12 amino acids. Germline CDR1 MNHEY, CDR2 SVGAGI. CDR3 bases: TGTGCCACCGGGACAGGACCCTACGAGCAGTGCTTC. This translates into CATGTGPYEQCF.

The V call is TRBV11-2, the J call TRBJ2-1, with TRBD1 matching 9 bases. CDR1 is SGHAT and CDR2 is FQNNGV in the germline V gene. The trim removed 3 bases at V and 8 bases at J, leaving 8 bases unmatched. The CDR3 loop spans 15 amino acids. CDR3 nucleotides: TGTGCCAGCAGCTTGAGGACAGGGGACACGTATGAGCAGTTCTTC. Translated, it gives CASSLRTGDTYEQFF.

This clonotype showed up many times. V and J are TRBV12-3 or TRBV12-4 and TRBJ2-2; TRBD2 matches at 8 bases. The ends lost 7 bases at V and 5 bases at J; junction bases unmatched: 18. CDR3 length equals 18 residues. CDR3 nucleotides: TGTGCCAGCAACCAGGGGTTGCTAGCGGGCTCGAGGACCGGGGAGCTGTTTTTT. Protein sequence: CASNQGLLAGSRTGELFF.

This clonotype was counted ten times or more. The chain has TRBV6-5 and TRBJ2-1; 8 bases map to TRBD2. CDR1 MNHEY and CDR2 SVGAGI come from the germline V gene. The CDR3 contains 17 residues. The V gene end was trimmed by 2 bases and the J gene end by 0 bases; junction bases not matched to a gene: 6. CDR3 coding DNA: TGTGCCAGCAGTTACGCGGGGGGTGGCGGCTCCTACAATGAGCAGTTCTTC. Encoded protein: CASSYAGGGGSYNEQFF.

This clonotype was seen more than once but under ten times. The chain is built from TRBV6-1 and TRBJ2-1, with D uncertain. The CDR3 length is 14 residues. Germline V lookup: CDR1 MNHNS, CDR2 SASEGT. V was cut by 8 bases and J by 4 bases, with 15 bases left in between. The DNA of the CDR3 is TGTGCCAGCTCCGTCGCTTCTGAGTACAATGAGCAGTTCTTC. Residues: CASSVASEYNEQFF.

This chain uses TRBV28 with TRBJ2-1; D gene unclear. V was cut by 6 bases and J by 7 bases, with 10 bases left in between. CDR3 length: 12 residues. The germline V gene encodes CDR1 MDHEN and CDR2 SYDVKM. DNA of the CDR3: TGTGCCAGCAGCCTAGTCCCTAATGAGCAGTTCTTC. It translates to CASSLVPNEQFF.

Points on this clonotype: A read error may be the cause here, since a much bigger clone is one base away. The V gene is TRBV7-8, the J gene TRBJ2-7; D is ambiguous. Germline values: CDR1 SGHVS, CDR2 FQNEAQ. The CDR3 spans 13 residues. V lost 6 bases and J 5 bases, leaving 14 bases between the germline ends. CDR3 in DNA: TGTGCCAGCAGTTCTCCGTTATGGAACGAGCAGTACTTC. The encoded protein is CASSSPLWNEQYF.

This chain connects TRBV15 to TRBJ1-5; D ambiguous. This CDR3 comprises 17 residues. CDR1 is LNHNV, CDR2 YYDKDF, per germline (reference sequence). Trimming took 1 base from V and 2 from J, leaving 15 bases between them. CDR3 in amino acids: CATSRGSGFGGNQPQHF. For the CDR3, the DNA is TGTGCCACCAGCAGAGGTTCGGGTTTTGGGGGCAATCAGCCCCAGCATTTT.

As regards this clonotype: A junction end diverges from the germline sequence, so it may reflect a read error. The chain recombines TRBV6-6 with TRBJ1-5; weak D call: TRBD1 (6 bases). The CDR3 consists of 16 residues. Germline assignment: CDR1 MNHNY and CDR2 SVGAGI (reference sequence). Here the CDR3 DNA reads TGTGTCAGCAGTTACTCCGGCAGGGGAGCAGGTCAGCCCCAGCATTTT. The encoded protein is CVSSYSGRGAGQPQHF.

The chain joins TRBV12-3 or TRBV12-4 to TRBJ2-7; 8 bases are shared with TRBD2. The V segment lost 2 bases and the J segment 12 bases; nucleotides outside the gene matches: 12. The CDR3 totals 14 residues. CDR3 amino acids: CASSLIRGLVGLYF. Written as DNA, the CDR3 is TGTGCCAGCAGTTTAATCAGGGGACTAGTTGGGCTGTACTTC.

Worth noting for this clonotype: Being one base from a much bigger clone, this may be a read error. The chain is built from TRBV6-1 and TRBJ2-1; 9 nucleotides match TRBD2. CDR1 is MNHNS and CDR2 is SASEGT in the germline V gene. This CDR3 has 15 amino acids. J gave up 4 bases and V 6 bases, and 7 bases lay outside the gene matches. Here the CDR3 DNA reads TGTGCCAGCAGGGTGGCTAGCGGGGTTTACAATGAGCAGTTCTTC. Its translation: CASRVASGVYNEQFF.

Comment on this clonotype: One end of the junction fails to match germline, which may point to a read error. The chain uses TRBV11-2 and TRBJ1-2, with D possibly TRBD1 on 5 matching bases. Germline CDR1 and CDR2: SGHAT and FQNNGV. This CDR3 is built from 15 residues. The CDR3 here is CARSLEGSTNYGYTF. DNA of the CDR3: TGTGCCAGGAGCTTAGAGGGGAGTACTAATTATGGCTACACATTC.

The CDR3 sequence is CASRSLTSGSRRGKQYF. The CDR3 DNA reads TGTGCCAGCAGATCGCTGACTAGCGGGAGTAGACGGGGCAAGCAGTACTTC. The J gene is TRBJ2-7, the V gene TRBV6-2 or TRBV6-3; TRBD2 agrees at 12 bases. V lost 6 bases and J lost 8; bases outside the gene matches: 17. Germline CDR1 MNHEY, CDR2 SVGEGT. The CDR3 is made up of 17 amino acids.

This chain joins TRBV5-1 and TRBJ2-2; D perhaps matches TRBD1 (8 bases). The CDR3 is 19 amino acids. With 4 bases removed from V and 1 base from J, the gap between germline ends came to 23 bases. Germline V gene lookup returns CDR1 SGHRS and CDR2 YFSETQ. The chain's CDR3 is CASSLLISRGTGNTGELFF. DNA of the CDR3: TGCGCCAGCAGCCTCCTAATTTCGCGGGGGACAGGGAACACCGGGGAGCTGTTTTTT.

Points on this clonotype: Because the CDR3 is missing its conserved closing phenylalanine or tryptophan, this is likely a read error. The chain has TRBV12-3 or TRBV12-4 and TRBJ1-3, with D unclear. V was clipped by 6 bases and J by 8 bases, with 11 bases between them. The CDR3 covers 12 residues. The CDR3 bases are TGTGCCAGCAGGGCCAGTGGGGACACCATATATTCT. Residues: CASRASGDTIYS.

At least ten counts were recorded for this clonotype. This chain joins TRBV4-2 and TRBJ1-6; 8 bases agree with TRBD1. This CDR3 contains 17 residues. Germline CDR1 is LGHNA and CDR2 is YNFKEQ. V dropped 5 bases and J dropped 5; count of bases not matched to a gene: 11. The CDR3 nucleotides read TGTGCCAGCAGCATAGTCAGGGGGCCTGTCCATAATTCACCCCTCCACTTT. This codes for CASSIVRGPVHNSPLHF.

On this clonotype: A much larger clonotype is one base distant, so this may be a read error. The chain links TRBV6-6 to TRBJ2-7; D is possibly TRBD1 or TRBD2 (5 bases each). Looked up from germline, CDR1 is MNHNY and CDR2 is SVGAGI (reference sequence). The ends were cut back, 10 bases at V and 2 bases at J, with 18 bases in the middle. The CDR3 spans 14 residues. The CDR3 protein is CATTDPGRTYEQYF. The DNA of the CDR3 is TGTGCCACCACAGACCCGGGACGTACCTACGAGCAGTACTTC.